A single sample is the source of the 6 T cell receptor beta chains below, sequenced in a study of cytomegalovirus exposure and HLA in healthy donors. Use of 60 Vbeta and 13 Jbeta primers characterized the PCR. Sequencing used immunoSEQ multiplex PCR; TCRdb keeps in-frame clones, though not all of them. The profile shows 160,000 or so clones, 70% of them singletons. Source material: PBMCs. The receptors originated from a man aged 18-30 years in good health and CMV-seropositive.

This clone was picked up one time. CDR3 residues: CASNHRQLNYGYTF. The CDR3, as DNA: TGTGCCAGCAATCACCGACAGCTAAACTATGGCTACACCTTC. V usage is TRBV6-1 and J usage is TRBJ1-2, with D possibly being TRBD1 (5 bases). V was cut by 7 bases and J by 2 bases, with 14 bases left in between. This CDR3 contains 14 residues. The germline V gene encodes CDR1 MNHNS and CDR2 SASEGT.

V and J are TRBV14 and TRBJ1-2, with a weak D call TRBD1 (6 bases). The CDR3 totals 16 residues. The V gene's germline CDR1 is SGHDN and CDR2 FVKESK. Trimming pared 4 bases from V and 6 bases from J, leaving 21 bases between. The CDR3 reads CASSPLEQGVVDGYTF. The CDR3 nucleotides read TGTGCCAGCAGCCCCTTAGAACAGGGAGTGGTGGATGGCTACACCTTC. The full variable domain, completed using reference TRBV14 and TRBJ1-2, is EAGVTQFPSHSVIEKGQTVTLRCDPISGHDNLYWYRRVMGKEIKFLLHFVKESKQDESGMPNNRFLAERTGGTYSTLKVQPAELEDSGVYFCASSPLEQGVVDGYTFGSGTRLTVV.

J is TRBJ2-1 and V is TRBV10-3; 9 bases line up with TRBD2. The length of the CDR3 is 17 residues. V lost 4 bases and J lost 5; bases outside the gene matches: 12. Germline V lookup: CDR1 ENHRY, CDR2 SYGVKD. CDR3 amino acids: CAISGGMTSGANNEQFF. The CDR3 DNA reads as TGTGCCATCAGTGGGGGAATGACTAGCGGAGCGAACAATGAGCAGTTCTTC.

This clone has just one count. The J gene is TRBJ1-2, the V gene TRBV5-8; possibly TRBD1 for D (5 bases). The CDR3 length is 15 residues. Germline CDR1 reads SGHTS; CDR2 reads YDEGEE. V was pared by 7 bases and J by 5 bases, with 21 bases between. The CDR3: CASPNRPGLEYGYTF. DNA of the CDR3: TGTGCCAGCCCGAACCGACCAGGGCTGGAGTATGGCTACACCTTC.

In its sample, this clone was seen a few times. CDR3 sequence: CASSSAGTGDEDTQYF. The CDR3 region has the DNA TGCGCCAGCAGCTCGGCAGGGACAGGCGACGAAGATACGCAGTATTTT. J is TRBJ2-3 and V is TRBV4-1, with 8 bases lining up with TRBD1. This CDR3 has 16 amino acids. V was clipped by 5 bases and J by 5 bases; unmatched bases: 12. CDR1 and CDR2 (germline): MGHRA, YSYEKL.

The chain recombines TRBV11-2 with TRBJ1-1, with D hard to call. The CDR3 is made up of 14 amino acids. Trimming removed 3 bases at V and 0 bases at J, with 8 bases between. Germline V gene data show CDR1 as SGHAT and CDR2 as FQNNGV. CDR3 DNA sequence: TGTGCCAGCAGCTTTTTGGGAGTGAACACTGAAGCTTTCTTT. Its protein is CASSFLGVNTEAFF.